This is a list of T cell receptor beta chains from one sample in a study of blood T cell repertoires in COVID-19. The data were produced by immunoSEQ multiplex PCR, yet TCRdb's version contains in-frame clones alone and is incomplete. The profile shows around 220,000 clones, around 84% of them singletons. Sequencing was performed on peripheral blood. Receptors originate from a man younger than 45 with active or convalescent COVID-19. The CDR3 runs from the conserved cysteine through the conserved F or W. The order of the fields is D gene, clone size, J gene, V gene, CDR3 DNA, CDR3 protein. The D gene is left open where the match is weak. Only some rows state a clone size, as once, few, many or a class for expanded clones.

D: NA; size: NA; J: TRBJ2-2; V: TRBV24-1; DNA: TGTGCCACCAGTGATTGGAGGCCCGGGGAGCTGTTTTTT; CDR3: CATSDWRPGELFF
D: TRBD2; size: NA; J: TRBJ2-7; V: TRBV9; DNA: TGTGCCAGCAGCATATCCGGGACTAGCGGGAGCGAGCAGTACTTC; CDR3: CASSISGTSGSEQYF
D: NA; size: NA; J: TRBJ1-2; V: TRBV28; DNA: TGTGCCAGCATAGGAGGGAAGGGCTACACCTTC; CDR3: CASIGGKGYTF
D: NA; size: NA; J: TRBJ1-2; V: TRBV29-1; DNA: TGCAGCGTGGGTCGAGACAGCAGTTTCCTTAACTATGGCTACACCTTC; CDR3: CSVGRDSSFLNYGYTF
D: NA; size: NA; J: TRBJ2-7; V: TRBV7-3; DNA: TGTGCCAGCAGCCGGGGGGGGACAGGGTCCCACGAGCAGTACTTC; CDR3: CASSRGGTGSHEQYF
D: TRBD2; size: NA; J: TRBJ2-7; V: TRBV4-1; DNA: TGCGCCAGCAGCCAAGGGGCGGGGGGCTACGAGCAGTACTTC; CDR3: CASSQGAGGYEQYF
D: NA; size: NA; J: TRBJ2-3; V: TRBV5-1; DNA: TGCGCCAGCAGCCGGATAAGCGGAATCACAGATACGCAGTATTTT; CDR3: CASSRISGITDTQYF
D: NA; size: NA; J: TRBJ1-1; V: TRBV3-1/TRBV3-2; DNA: TGTGCCAGCAGATCTTGGACAGTGGGTACGGGGACTGAAGCTTTCTTT; CDR3: CASRSWTVGTGTEAFF
D: TRBD1; size: NA; J: TRBJ2-2; V: TRBV5-1; DNA: TGCGCCAGCAGCCCTCACAGGGGGCTGGCGGGTGACAACACCGGGGAGCTGTTTTTT; CDR3: CASSPHRGLAGDNTGELFF
D: NA; size: NA; J: TRBJ2-5; V: TRBV12-3/TRBV12-4; DNA: TGTGCCAGCCTCGGTGCGGGAGAGACCCAGTACTTC; CDR3: CASLGAGETQYF
D: NA; size: NA; J: TRBJ2-3; V: TRBV6-5; DNA: TGTGCCAGCAGTTACGGGGCCGCAAGCACAGATACGCAGTATTTT; CDR3: CASSYGAASTDTQYF
D: NA; size: NA; J: TRBJ2-1; V: TRBV19; DNA: TGTGCCAGTAGTATAGGGGCGACAGGGGGTAGCGGGAGAGGGAATGAGCAGTTCTTC; CDR3: CASSIGATGGSGRGNEQFF
D: NA; size: few; J: TRBJ2-5; V: TRBV7-9; DNA: TGTGCCAGCAGCCCCAGACAGTCCCCAGGAGAGACCCAGTACTTC; CDR3: CASSPRQSPGETQYF
D: TRBD1; size: NA; J: TRBJ2-5; V: TRBV24-1; DNA: TGTGCCACCGCCCTGGGTGGACAGGCGACGCAAGAGACCCAGTACTTC; CDR3: CATALGGQATQETQYF
D: NA; size: NA; J: TRBJ2-7; V: TRBV5-1; DNA: TGCGCCAGCAGCCGGGACGGGAGCTCCTACGAGCAGTACTTC; CDR3: CASSRDGSSYEQYF
D: NA; size: NA; J: TRBJ2-3; V: TRBV7-8; DNA: TGTGCCAGCAGCTTAGGAGGGAGACTCACAGATACGCAGTATTTT; CDR3: CASSLGGRLTDTQYF
D: TRBD1; size: NA; J: TRBJ1-2; V: TRBV6-6; DNA: TGTGCCAGCAGACGGGACAGGGAAAAGTATGGCTACACCTTC; CDR3: CASRRDREKYGYTF
D: NA; size: NA; J: TRBJ1-3; V: TRBV6-2/TRBV6-3; DNA: TGTGCCAGCAGTTACGACGGGTACTCTGGAAACACCATATATTTT; CDR3: CASSYDGYSGNTIYF
D: TRBD1; size: NA; J: TRBJ1-5; V: TRBV7-2; DNA: TGTGCCAGCAGCGGGACAGGGCGCAATCAGCCCCAGCATTTT; CDR3: CASSGTGRNQPQHF
D: TRBD1; size: NA; J: TRBJ1-6; V: TRBV7-9; DNA: TGTGCCAGCAGCCACTCCCCGACAGGGGATTCCCCCCTCCACTTT; CDR3: CASSHSPTGDSPLHF
D: NA; size: NA; J: TRBJ1-4; V: TRBV7-9; DNA: TGTGCCAGCAGCTCCCGTAGTGCAACTAATGAAAAACTGTTTTTT; CDR3: CASSSRSATNEKLFF
D: TRBD1; size: NA; J: TRBJ2-5; V: TRBV28; DNA: TGTGCCAGCAGTGCCCCGGGGACAGGAAAGGCCCAGTACTTC; CDR3: CASSAPGTGKAQYF
D: TRBD1; size: NA; J: TRBJ2-3; V: TRBV7-7; DNA: TGTGCCAGCAGCGTCGGGACAGGCCTCACAGATACGCAGTATTTT; CDR3: CASSVGTGLTDTQYF
D: TRBD2; size: NA; J: TRBJ2-7; V: TRBV6-6; DNA: TGTGCCAGCAGCCCACCCGGGACTAGCGGGGGCTACGAGCAGTACTTC; CDR3: CASSPPGTSGGYEQYF
D: NA; size: many; J: TRBJ1-4; V: TRBV19; DNA: TGTGCCAGTAAAGGAACAGCTAATGAAAAACTGTTTTTT; CDR3: CASKGTANEKLFF
D: TRBD1; size: NA; J: TRBJ1-1; V: TRBV6-5; DNA: TGTGCCAGCAGTAACAGGGGGCTTGAAGCTTTCTTT; CDR3: CASSNRGLEAFF
D: NA; size: few; J: TRBJ1-6; V: TRBV4-1; DNA: TGCGCCAGCAGCCATTCGAATTCACCCCTCCACTTT; CDR3: CASSHSNSPLHF
D: TRBD1; size: NA; J: TRBJ2-7; V: TRBV7-2; DNA: TGTGCCAGCAGCTCTGGACAGGGGGCTAAGGAGCAGTACTTC; CDR3: CASSSGQGAKEQYF
D: NA; size: NA; J: TRBJ2-7; V: TRBV6-5; DNA: TGTGCCAGCAGTTACTATCAGGGTCCCTACGAGCAGTACTTC; CDR3: CASSYYQGPYEQYF
D: NA; size: once; J: TRBJ1-1; V: TRBV5-1; DNA: TGCGCCAGCAGCGGGGGGTCGATGAACACTGAAGCTTTCTTT; CDR3: CASSGGSMNTEAFF